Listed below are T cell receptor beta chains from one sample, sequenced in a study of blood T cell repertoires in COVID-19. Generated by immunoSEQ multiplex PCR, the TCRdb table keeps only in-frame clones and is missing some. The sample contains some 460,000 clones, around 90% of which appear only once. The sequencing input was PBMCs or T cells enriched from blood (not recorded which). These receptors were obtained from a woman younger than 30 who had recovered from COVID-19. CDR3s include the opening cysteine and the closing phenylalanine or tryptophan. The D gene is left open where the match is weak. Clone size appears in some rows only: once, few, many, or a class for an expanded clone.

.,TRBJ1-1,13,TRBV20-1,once,TGCAGTGCTAGTGCCCATGTGAACACTGAAGCTTTCTTT,CSASAHVNTEAFF
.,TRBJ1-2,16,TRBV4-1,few,TGCGCCAGCAGCCAAGGAAGGGGGACACTGACGGAGGGCTACACCTTC,CASSQGRGTLTEGYTF
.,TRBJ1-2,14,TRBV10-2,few,TGCGCCAGCAGTGAGCCCACTGGGAGCTATGGCTACACCTTC,CASSEPTGSYGYTF
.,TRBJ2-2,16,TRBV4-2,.,TGTGCCAGCAGCCAAGAGTACAGTACGAACACCGGGGAGCTGTTTTTT,CASSQEYSTNTGELFF
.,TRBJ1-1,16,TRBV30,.,TGTGCCTGGAATCCGTATGGACTTTCGGACTACACTGAAGCTTTCTTT,CAWNPYGLSDYTEAFF
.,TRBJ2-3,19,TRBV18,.,TGTGCCAGCTCACCATCGGCACAGGCCCGTGCGGGACGCACAGATACGCAGTATTTT,CASSPSAQARAGRTDTQYF
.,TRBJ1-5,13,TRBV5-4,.,TGTGCCAGCAGCACAGACAGAAATCAGCCCCAGCATTTT,CASSTDRNQPQHF
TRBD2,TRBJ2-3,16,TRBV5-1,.,TGCGCCAGCAGCACCCCCACTAGCGGGGGGACAGATACGCAGTATTTT,CASSTPTSGGTDTQYF
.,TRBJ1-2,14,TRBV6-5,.,TGTGCCAGCAGCCGGGACACCAGAAGTGGTGGCTACACCTTC,CASSRDTRSGGYTF
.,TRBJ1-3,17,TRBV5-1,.,TGCGCCAGCAGCCACGAAGTGACACCCTCTGCTGGAAACACCATATATTTT,CASSHEVTPSAGNTIYF
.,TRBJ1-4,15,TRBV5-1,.,TGCGCCAGCAGCTTAGGGGCCGAACGAAATGAAAAACTGTTTTTT,CASSLGAERNEKLFF
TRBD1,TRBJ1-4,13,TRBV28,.,TGTGCCAGCGGGGACAGGGGGCCTGAAAAACTGTTTTTT,CASGDRGPEKLFF
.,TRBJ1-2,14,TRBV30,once,TGTGCCTGGAGCGGAGGGTTGTGGGGGGATGGCTACACCTTC,CAWSGGLWGDGYTF
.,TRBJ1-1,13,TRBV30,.,TGTGCCTGGAGCAAGGGGGGGGACACTGAAGCTTTCTTT,CAWSKGGDTEAFF
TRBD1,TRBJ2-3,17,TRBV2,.,TGTGCCAGCAAAGGGACATCAGGTGGACAGGGCACAGATACGCAGTATTTT,CASKGTSGGQGTDTQYF
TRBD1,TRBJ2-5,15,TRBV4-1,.,TGCGCCAGCAGCGCCCGGGACAGGGACCAAGAGACCCAGTACTTC,CASSARDRDQETQYF
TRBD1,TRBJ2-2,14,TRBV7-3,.,TGTGCCAGCAGCCGCGACAGGGGATCAGGGGAGCTGTTTTTT,CASSRDRGSGELFF
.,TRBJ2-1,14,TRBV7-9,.,TGTGCCAGCAGCTCTTCGACAGGACTCAATGAGCAGTTCTTC,CASSSSTGLNEQFF
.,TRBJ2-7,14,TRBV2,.,TGTGCCAGCAGTCGACAGGTAACCGCCTACGAGCAGTACTTC,CASSRQVTAYEQYF
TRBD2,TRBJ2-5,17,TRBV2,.,TGTGCCAGCAGTGCCTCCTGGGGAGCGGGGGGGGAGGAGACCCAGTACTTC,CASSASWGAGGEETQYF
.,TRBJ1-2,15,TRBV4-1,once,TGCGCCAGCAGCCAAGACTCAGGACAGATCTATGGCTACACCTTC,CASSQDSGQIYGYTF
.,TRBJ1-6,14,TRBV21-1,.,TGTGCCAGCATCCTCACAGGGGCGGGTTCACCCCTCCACTTT,CASILTGAGSPLHF
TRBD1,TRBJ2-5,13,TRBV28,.,TGTGCCAGCAGTTGGGGACAGAGGGAGACCCAGTACTTC,CASSWGQRETQYF
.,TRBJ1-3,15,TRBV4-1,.,TGCGCCAGCAGCTCCGAAGGGGCCCCTGGAAACACCATATATTTT,CASSSEGAPGNTIYF
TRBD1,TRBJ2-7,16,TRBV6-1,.,TGTGCCAGCAGTGAAGAGAATCTGGACAGGGGCTACGAGCAGTACTTC,CASSEENLDRGYEQYF
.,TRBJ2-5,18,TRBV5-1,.,TGCGCCAGCAGCTTGCCAACTCAGGGGGGAGGAAGAGGAGAGACCCAGTACTTC,CASSLPTQGGGRGETQYF
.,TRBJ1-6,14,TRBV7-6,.,TGTGCCAGCAGCCTGGGGGGTACCAATTCACCCCTCCACTTT,CASSLGGTNSPLHF
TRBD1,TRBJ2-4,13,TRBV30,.,TGTGCCTGGAGTTGGACAGGGAAAAACATTCAGTACTTC,CAWSWTGKNIQYF
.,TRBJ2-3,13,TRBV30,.,TGTGCCTTCCCCGGCCGTTCGGGAGATACGCAGTATTTT,CAFPGRSGDTQYF
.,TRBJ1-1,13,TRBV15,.,TGTGCCACCAGCAGAGAATCTGACACTGAAGCTTTCTTT,CATSRESDTEAFF
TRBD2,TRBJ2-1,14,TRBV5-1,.,TGCGCCACGATGGAGGGACTAGCGGACAATGAGCAGTTCTTC,CATMEGLADNEQFF
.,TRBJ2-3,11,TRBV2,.,TGTGCCAGCGGGAGAACAGATACGCAGTATTTT,CASGRTDTQYF
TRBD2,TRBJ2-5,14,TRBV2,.,TGTGCCAGCAGTCAATTGACTAGCGTGGAGACCCAGTACTTC,CASSQLTSVETQYF
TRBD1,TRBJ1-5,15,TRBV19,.,TGTGCCAGTACCCCAGACAGGGAAGGCAATCAGCCCCAGCATTTT,CASTPDREGNQPQHF
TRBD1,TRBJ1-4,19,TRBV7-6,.,TGTGCCAGCAGCTTAGTCCGGGGACAGGGTGGCCGCCGAGGGGAAAAACTGTTTTTT,CASSLVRGQGGRRGEKLFF
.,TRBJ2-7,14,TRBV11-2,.,TGTGCCAGCAGCTTAGTTGGCAACAGCTACGAGCAGTACTTC,CASSLVGNSYEQYF
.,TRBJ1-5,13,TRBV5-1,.,TGCGCCAGCAGCTTGGCCGGGGGTCAGCCCCAGCATTTT,CASSLAGGQPQHF
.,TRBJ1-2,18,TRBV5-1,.,TGCGCCAGCCAACTGCCCCAGGGATTGCGGGAAGCGGGCTATGGCTACACCTTC,CASQLPQGLREAGYGYTF
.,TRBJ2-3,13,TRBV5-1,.,TGCGCCAGCAGCTTGGGGGCTACAGATACGCAGTATTTT,CASSLGATDTQYF
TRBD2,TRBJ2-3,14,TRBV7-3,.,TGTGCCAGCAGCCCCCAACTAGCGACAGATACGCAGTATTTT,CASSPQLATDTQYF
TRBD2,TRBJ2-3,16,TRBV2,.,TGTGCCAGCAGTGATCAGGGGCGGGGGGGCACAGATACGCAGTATTTT,CASSDQGRGGTDTQYF
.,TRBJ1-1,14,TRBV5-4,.,TGTGCCAGCAGCTTCAGGGCGACGAACACTGAAGCTTTCTTT,CASSFRATNTEAFF
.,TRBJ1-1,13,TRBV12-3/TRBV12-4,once,TGTGCCAGCAGTTTAAGCGGGCGCGGGCCAGCTTTCTTT,CASSLSGRGPAFF
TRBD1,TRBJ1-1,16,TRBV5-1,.,TGCGCCAGCCGGAATGAATGGGACAGGCCGAACACTGAAGCTTTCTTT,CASRNEWDRPNTEAFF
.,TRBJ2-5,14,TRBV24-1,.,TGTGCCACCAGTGTGTCCGGGGGGCAGGAGACCCAGTACTTC,CATSVSGGQETQYF
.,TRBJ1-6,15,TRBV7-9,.,TGTGCCAGCAGCCCCCCACTGCCGGGGAATTCACCCCTCCACTTT,CASSPPLPGNSPLHF
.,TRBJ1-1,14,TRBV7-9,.,TGTGCCAGCTTTTTGGGACACCCGAACACTGAAGCTTTCTTT,CASFLGHPNTEAFF
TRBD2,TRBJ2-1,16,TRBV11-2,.,TGTGCCAGCAGCTCCCGGGGACTAGACTCCTACAATGAGCAGTTCTTC,CASSSRGLDSYNEQFF
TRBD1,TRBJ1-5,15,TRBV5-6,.,TGTGCCAGCAGTTACAGGGGAAGTAGCAATCAGCCCCAGCATTTT,CASSYRGSSNQPQHF
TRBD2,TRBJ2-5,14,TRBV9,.,TGTGCCAGCAGCTACGGACTAGCCAGAGAGACCCAGTACTTC,CASSYGLARETQYF
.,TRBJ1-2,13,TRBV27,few,TGTGCCAGCAGTCAGAACCCTAACTATGGCTACACCTTC,CASSQNPNYGYTF
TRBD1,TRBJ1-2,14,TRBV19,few,TGTGCCAGTAGTACCTCGGACAGGGTCTATGGCTACACCTTC,CASSTSDRVYGYTF
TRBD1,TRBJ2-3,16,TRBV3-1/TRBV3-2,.,TGTGCCAGCAGCCACGCCCCGGACAGGGAATCAGATACGCAGTATTTT,CASSHAPDRESDTQYF